The 21 T cell receptor beta chains below were found in one sample sequenced in a study of technical replicates of blood from a few donors. Sequencing used immunoSEQ multiplex PCR; TCRdb keeps in-frame clones, though not all of them. Of 60,000 to 90,000 clones listed, 85% to 95% are singletons. Material for sequencing was T cells isolated from PBMCs. The origin of the receptors is a human donor in good health.

The rearrangement links TRBV11-2 to TRBJ2-5; 9 bases are a match to TRBD2. V gave up 6 bases and J gave up 2 bases; unmatched junction bases: 10. Germline CDR1 and CDR2: SGHAT and FQNNGV. The CDR3 is 16 residues long. Here the CDR3 DNA reads TGTGCCAGCAGGCCTCTGCGGGGGGGCCGGCAAGAGACCCAGTACTTC. Protein sequence: CASRPLRGGRQETQYF.

The V gene is TRBV11-2, the J gene TRBJ2-1; possible D gene TRBD1, 5 bases. With 1 base removed from V and 7 bases from J, the gap between germline ends came to 14 bases. CDR1 is SGHAT, CDR2 FQNNGV, per germline. The CDR3 consists of 15 residues. CDR3 residues: CASSLVMTQGNEQFF. CDR3 DNA sequence: TGTGCCAGCAGCTTAGTAATGACTCAGGGAAATGAGCAGTTCTTC.

J is TRBJ2-3 and V is TRBV5-1; 9 nucleotides align to TRBD2. Germline V gene sequence: CDR1 SGHRS, CDR2 YFSETQ. V shed 3 bases, J shed 4 bases, and the junction held 9 bases outside the gene matches. This CDR3 spans 16 amino acids. DNA of the CDR3: TGCGCCAGCAGCTCCTTAGCGGGGGTGGAGGCAGATACGCAGTATTTT. This sequence encodes CASSSLAGVEADTQYF.

J is TRBJ2-4 and V is TRBV4-1, with 16 bases fitting TRBD2. With V trimmed by 2 bases and J by 9 bases, 4 bases remained unmatched. Germline CDR1 and CDR2: MGHRA and YSYEKL. The CDR3 length is 16 residues. As DNA, the CDR3 is TGCGCCAGCAGCCAATCGGGACTAGCGGGAGGGGGCATTCAGTACTTC. It is translated as CASSQSGLAGGGIQYF.

The chain carries TRBV5-6 and TRBJ1-5; 9 nucleotides line up with TRBD1. Germline V gene sequence: CDR1 SGHDT, CDR2 YYEEEE. Trimming removed 1 base from V and 9 bases from J; junction bases left unmatched: 5. The CDR3 runs to 14 residues. The CDR3 DNA sequence: TGTGCCAGCAGCTTGTGGGACAGGGCGACGCCCCAGCATTTT. Translation: CASSLWDRATPQHF.

V is TRBV2 and J is TRBJ1-2; unclear D gene. The CDR3 spans 11 residues. Trimming pared 4 bases from V and 4 bases from J, leaving 4 bases between. From germline, CDR1 is SNHLY and CDR2 FYNNEI. This chain's CDR3 is CASSVAYGYTF. The CDR3 nucleotides are TGTGCCAGCAGTGTGGCCTATGGCTACACCTTC.

The genes are TRBV27 and TRBJ1-4; D gene unclear. V lost 6 bases, J lost 3 bases, and 14 bases lay in between. CDR3 size: 15 residues. CDR1 MNHEY and CDR2 SMNVEV come from the germline V gene (reference sequence). CDR3 in amino acids: CASSPSLASNEKLFF. Written as DNA, the CDR3 is TGTGCCAGCAGCCCTTCACTTGCCTCTAATGAAAAACTGTTTTTT.

This chain links TRBV9 with TRBJ2-1; perhaps TRBD2 as D (6 bases). Trimming removed 0 bases from V and 0 bases from J, with 10 bases in between. Per germline, CDR1 SGDLS and CDR2 YYNGEE. The CDR3 is 16 amino acids. In nucleotides, the CDR3 is TGTGCCAGCAGCGTAGGGAGGGGCCTCTCCTACAATGAGCAGTTCTTC. This sequence encodes CASSVGRGLSYNEQFF.

The rearrangement uses TRBV4-1 and TRBJ1-5, with D perhaps TRBD1 (6 bases). CDR1 is MGHRA, CDR2 YSYEKL, per germline. The CDR3 is 15 amino acids. Trimming removed 2 bases from V and 7 bases from J, with 15 bases in between. In nucleotides, the CDR3 is TGCGCCAGCAGCCAACCGATCAGGGGTTCCCAGCCCCAGCATTTT. Translated, it gives CASSQPIRGSQPQHF.

The rearrangement joins TRBV7-9 to TRBJ2-6, with D unclear. Looked up from germline, CDR1 is SEHNR and CDR2 is FQNEAQ (reference sequence). The CDR3 loop spans 16 amino acids. V gave up 2 bases and J gave up 1 base, with 9 bases separating them. The CDR3 is CASSLRVASGANVLTF. The CDR3 nucleotides read TGTGCCAGCAGCTTAAGAGTTGCGTCTGGGGCCAACGTCCTGACTTTC.

The CDR3 DNA is TGCGCCAGCAGCCCGTGGACAGGCCAAGAGACCCAGTACTTC. Residues: CASSPWTGQETQYF. V gene TRBV5-1 combines with J gene TRBJ2-5; 7 positions match TRBD1. The germline gives CDR1 SGHRS, CDR2 YFSETQ. Trimming at V came to 4 bases and at J to 1 base, leaving 4 bases not matched to a gene. The CDR3 runs 14 residues.

CDR3 sequence: CASTSGLAGVGTQYF. The CDR3 nucleotides read TGTGCCAGCACCTCGGGACTAGCGGGAGTGGGTACGCAGTATTTT. V usage is TRBV4-2 and J usage is TRBJ2-3; 14 bases map to TRBD2. Germline loops: CDR1 LGHNA, CDR2 YNFKEQ. The CDR3 length is 15 residues. Trimming removed 7 bases from V and 8 bases from J; junction bases left unmatched: 8.

The rearrangement uses TRBV29-1 and TRBJ1-4; D possibly corresponds to TRBD1 (6 bases). This CDR3 contains 15 residues. V was shortened by 6 bases and J by 11 bases, with 25 bases between the two germline ends. Germline CDR1 reads SQVTM; CDR2 reads ANQGSEA. CDR3 DNA: TGCAGCGTAGAAATACCGGGACAAGGGATTGGGAAACTGTTTTTT. Protein product: CSVEIPGQGIGKLFF.

This chain connects TRBV9 to TRBJ2-7, with TRBD2 as a possible D gene (6 bases). Germline V CDR1 and CDR2: SGDLS, YYNGEE. There are 14 residues in the CDR3. Trimming stripped 0 bases from V and 4 bases from J, with 11 bases between. Here the CDR3 reads CASSVAGDLYEQYF. The CDR3, as DNA: TGTGCCAGCAGCGTAGCGGGAGACCTATACGAGCAGTACTTC. The full variable domain, in which reference TRBV9 and TRBJ2-7 provide the parts outside the CDR3, is DSGVTQTPKHLITATGQRVTLRCSPRSGDLSVYWYQQSLDQGLQFLIQYYNGEERAKGNILERFSAQQFPDLHSELNLSSLELGDSALYFCASSVAGDLYEQYFGPGTRLTVT.

This rearrangement joins TRBV7-9 to TRBJ1-4; maybe TRBD1 (6 bases). Between the trimmed V and J ends, which lost 1 base and 2 bases, there was a span of 11 bases. Germline loops: CDR1 SEHNR, CDR2 FQNEAQ (reference sequence). The CDR3 loop spans 16 amino acids. The CDR3 is CASSLVGQGTNEKLFF. The CDR3 bases are TGTGCCAGCAGCTTAGTTGGCCAGGGGACTAATGAAAAACTGTTTTTT. Looking up the rest from reference TRBV7-9 and TRBJ1-4 gives the full variable domain: DTGVSQNPRHKITKRGQNVTFRCDPISEHNRLYWYRQTLGQGPEFLTYFQNEAQLEKSRLLSDRFSAERPKGSFSTLEIQRTEQGDSAMYLCASSLVGQGTNEKLFFGSGTQLSVL.

V gene TRBV5-6 combines with J gene TRBJ2-5, with 11 bases aligning to TRBD2. V dropped 3 bases and J dropped 0; count of bases not matched to a gene: 4. Germline V gene lookup returns CDR1 SGHDT and CDR2 YYEEEE. The CDR3 length is 16 residues. Written as DNA, the CDR3 is TGTGCCAGCAGCTGGCCTAGCGGGGGGTACCAAGAGACCCAGTACTTC. This gives the protein CASSWPSGGYQETQYF.

J is TRBJ1-5 and V is TRBV21-1; no DNA check was done on the table's D call, TRBD1. TRBV21-1 is flagged as a pseudogene. This CDR3 comprises 15 residues. The chain's CDR3 is CASSIGGFGNQPQHF. CDR3 DNA: TGTGCCAGCAGCATAGGGGGTTTTGGCAATCAGCCCCAGCATTTT.

V is TRBV19 and J is TRBJ1-5; 9 bases are shared with TRBD1. The CDR3 sequence is 14 residues long. Unmatched junction bases numbered 6, after V lost 7 bases and J lost 5 bases. The germline V gene has CDR1 LNHDA and CDR2 SQIVND (reference sequence). This CDR3 reads CASTPTGGYQPQHF. CDR3 DNA sequence: TGTGCCAGTACTCCAACAGGGGGCTATCAGCCCCAGCATTTT.

The chain links TRBV10-3 to TRBJ1-1; the match to TRBD1 covers 8 bases. V lost 6 bases, J lost 0 bases, and 6 bases stayed unmatched. This CDR3 is 15 amino acids long. The germline gives CDR1 ENHRY, CDR2 SYGVKD. The CDR3 reads CAIRGWTGMNTEAFF. CDR3 nucleotide sequence: TGTGCCATCAGAGGGTGGACAGGGATGAACACTGAAGCTTTCTTT.

The V gene is TRBV9, the J gene TRBJ2-2, with a weak D call TRBD1 (6 bases). CDR3 length equals 18 residues. Deletions cut 0 bases from V and 1 base from J, with 16 bases between. CDR1 SGDLS and CDR2 YYNGEE come from the germline V gene. The CDR3 is CASSVEVTGQKNTGELFF. The DNA of the CDR3 is TGTGCCAGCAGCGTAGAGGTAACCGGACAGAAGAACACCGGGGAGCTGTTTTTT.

This clone was seen once. This chain links TRBV4-1 with TRBJ2-3; D unclear. Germline assignment: CDR1 MGHRA and CDR2 YSYEKL. Trimming took 1 base from V and 0 from J, leaving 17 bases between them. CDR3 size: 18 residues. The CDR3 protein is CASSQALFSLASTDTQYF. The CDR3, as DNA: TGCGCCAGCAGCCAAGCGTTATTCAGCTTAGCTAGCACAGATACGCAGTATTTT.